This passage covers 9 T cell receptor beta chains from one sample sequenced in a study of T-cell reconstitution after alpha-beta-depleted transplantation in children. Unique molecular identifiers were used in preparing the TCRbeta library. TCRdb reprocessed the PCR reads via MiXCR and lists one record per CDR3 protein. Seen here are tens of thousands of distinct CDR3 sequences, about a tenth observed once, and the top ten hold 20% to 25%. This specimen was PBMCs from the stem cell graft donor, taken from the stem cell graft. All receptors derive from a human donor who donated a stem cell graft to a child with chronic granulomatous disease.

This clonotype was counted many times. This chain connects TRBV4-3 to TRBJ2-7; TRBD1 aligns across 7 bases. Germline V gene lookup returns CDR1 LGHNA and CDR2 YSLEER. CDR3 size: 18 residues. Trimming at V came to 1 base and at J to 0 bases, leaving 12 bases not matched to a gene. The CDR3: CASSQGIYRGPSSYEQYF. The CDR3 bases are TGCGCCAGCAGCCAAGGCATTTACAGGGGTCCCTCCTCCTACGAGCAGTACTTC.

This clonotype was picked up many times. This chain joins TRBV5-1 and TRBJ2-1, with D maybe TRBD1 (6 bases). Germline V gives CDR1 SGHRS, CDR2 YFSETQ. Trimming shortened V by 0 bases and J by 2 bases, and 9 bases separated the two germline ends. This CDR3 contains 15 residues. The DNA of the CDR3 is TGCGCCAGCAGCTTGGTAGGGGGAACCTACAATGAGCAGTTCTTC. Translated: CASSLVGGTYNEQFF.

This clonotype came up many times. This sequence may be a read error, since a much larger clone differs from it by one base. The chain links TRBV20-1 to TRBJ2-5; either TRBD1 or TRBD2 may fit D (5 bases each). CDR1 is DFQATT, CDR2 SNEGSKA, per germline (reference sequence). CDR3 length equals 17 residues. The CDR3 coding sequence is TGCTGTGCTAGAGGGTTTTGGAAAGGGGCGACCCAAGAGACCCAGTACTTC. This gives the protein CCARGFWKGATQETQYF.

Ten or more counts support this clonotype. The gene calls are TRBV12-3 or TRBV12-4 and TRBJ2-7; the D is unclear. This CDR3 contains 16 residues. With 1 base removed from V and 0 bases from J, the gap between germline ends came to 13 bases. For the CDR3, the DNA is TGTGCCAGCAGTTTAGGTGGTTACCCGGGCTCCTACGAGCAGTACTTC. This gives the protein CASSLGGYPGSYEQYF.

This clonotype has a count of ten or more. The chain uses TRBV20-1 and TRBJ2-7; tentatively, D is TRBD1 or TRBD2 (6 bases each). CDR3 size: 15 residues. Trimming took 6 bases from V and 1 from J, leaving 19 bases between them. The V gene's germline CDR1 is DFQATT and CDR2 SNEGSKA (reference sequence). In DNA, the CDR3 is TGCAGTGCAGAAGATATCCAGGGGAGGTCCTACGAGCAGTACTTC. Amino acids: CSAEDIQGRSYEQYF.

This clonotype was seen ten or more times. V and J are TRBV3-1 and TRBJ2-7, with D possibly TRBD1 on 6 matching bases. Germline values: CDR1 LGHDT, CDR2 YNNKEL (reference sequence). V lost 3 bases and J 6 bases, leaving 12 bases between the germline ends. This CDR3 spans 13 amino acids. The CDR3, as DNA: TGTGCCAGCAGCCAGATACGGACAGCCGAGCAGTACTTC. It codes for CASSQIRTAEQYF.

By proportion, this clonotype is medium-sized. The chain has TRBV20-1 and TRBJ1-4, with 7 nucleotides matching TRBD1. The V gene end was trimmed by 6 bases and the J gene end by 8 bases; junction bases not matched to a gene: 9. Germline V CDR1 and CDR2: DFQATT, SNEGSKA (reference sequence). The CDR3 is 13 amino acids. This CDR3 reads CSALQGTGEKLFF. The CDR3 DNA follows: TGCAGTGCCTTACAGGGGACGGGAGAAAAACTGTTTTTT.

The table lists this clonotype with many counts. The V gene is TRBV12-3 or TRBV12-4, the J gene TRBJ2-1; the match to TRBD2 covers 9 bases. The J segment lost 13 bases and the V segment lost 5 bases, leaving 0 bases of the junction unmatched. The CDR3 totals 10 residues. The CDR3 here is CASSGTSQFF. The CDR3 DNA reads as TGTGCCAGCAGTGGGACTAGCCAGTTCTTC.

This clonotype is classed as medium-sized (0.01 to 0.1%). The CDR3 is CASSWRGLGTDTQYF. CDR3 sequence (DNA): TGCGCCAGCAGCTGGAGGGGGCTCGGCACAGATACGCAGTATTTT. The chain joins TRBV5-1 to TRBJ2-3; weak D call: TRBD1 (7 bases). The V end lost 3 bases, the J end lost 1 base, and 12 bases lay between the germline ends. Germline V gives CDR1 SGHRS, CDR2 YFSETQ. This CDR3 region has 15 residues. Looking up the rest from reference TRBV5-1 and TRBJ2-3 gives the full variable domain: KAGVTQTPRYLIKTRGQQVTLSCSPISGHRSVSWYQQTPGQGLQFLFEYFSETQRNKGNFPGRFSGRQFSNSRSEMNVSTLELGDSALYLCASSWRGLGTDTQYFGPGTRLTVL.